This T cell receptor beta chain is from a study of cytomegalovirus exposure and HLA in healthy donors. Regarding the study as a whole: Earlier analysis found most TCR beta V segments productive about 90% or about 30% of the time. It has been reported that TCR beta sequences accurately predicted the HLA-A and HLA-B alleles of most subjects. Most TCR sequences were uncommon, yet certain public TCRs appeared in many donors. TCR beta chains associated with HLA were, in a later analysis, more clonally expanded than equally common others.

Of note for this clone: Antigen unknown.

The CDR3 runs to 16 residues. Researchers ran the PCR with 60 Vbeta and 13 Jbeta primers. Method: immunoSEQ multiplex PCR; TCRdb's copy keeps in-frame clones and lacks some. The repertoire holds 80,000 to 100,000 clones, with 65% to 80% as singletons. Sequenced sample: PBMCs. The TCR originated in a woman aged 18-29 years in good health and CMV-seropositive. The V gene is TRBV12-2, the J gene TRBJ2-3; the table's D call, TRBD2, was not checked against the DNA. TRBV12-2 represents a pseudogene. CDR3 loop: CASRFRLAGGGDTQYF. The CDR3 nucleotides read TGTGCAAGTCGCTTTAGGCTAGCGGGGGGGGGAGATACGCAGTATTTT.